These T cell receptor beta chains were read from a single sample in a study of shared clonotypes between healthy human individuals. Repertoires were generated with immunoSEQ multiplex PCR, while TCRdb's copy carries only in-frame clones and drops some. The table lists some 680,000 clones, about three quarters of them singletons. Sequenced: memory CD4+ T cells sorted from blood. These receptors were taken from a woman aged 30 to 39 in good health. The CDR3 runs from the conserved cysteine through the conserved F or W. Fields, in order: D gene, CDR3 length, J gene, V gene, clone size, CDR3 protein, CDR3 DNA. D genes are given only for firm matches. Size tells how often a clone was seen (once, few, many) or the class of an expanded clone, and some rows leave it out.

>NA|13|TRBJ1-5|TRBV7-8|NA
CASSSALYQPQHF
TGTGCCAGCAGCTCTGCTCTCTACCAGCCCCAGCATTTT
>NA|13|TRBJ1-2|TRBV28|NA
CASSFRGGYGYTF
TGTGCCAGCAGTTTCCGCGGCGGATATGGCTACACCTTC
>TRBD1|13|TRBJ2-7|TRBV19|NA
CASTKGTAYEQYF
TGTGCCAGTACTAAGGGGACAGCGTACGAGCAGTACTTC
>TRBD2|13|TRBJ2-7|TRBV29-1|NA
CSGGTSGTGEQYF
TGCAGCGGGGGGACTAGCGGGACAGGTGAGCAGTACTTC
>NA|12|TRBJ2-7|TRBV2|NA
CASSGQIYEQYF
TGTGCCAGCAGCGGACAAATCTACGAGCAGTACTTC
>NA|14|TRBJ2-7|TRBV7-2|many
CASSAGGMSYEQYF
TGTGCCAGCAGTGCTGGGGGGATGTCCTACGAGCAGTACTTC
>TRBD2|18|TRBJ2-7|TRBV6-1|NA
CASSEALGLAGVSYEQYF
TGTGCCAGCAGTGAAGCGCTCGGGCTAGCGGGAGTATCCTACGAGCAGTACTTC
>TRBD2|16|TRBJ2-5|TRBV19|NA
CASSTSGRAFSETQYF
TGTGCCAGTAGCACTAGCGGGAGGGCTTTTTCAGAGACCCAGTACTTC
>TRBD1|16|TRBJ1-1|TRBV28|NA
CASSEQGARMNTEAFF
TGTGCCAGCAGTGAACAGGGGGCAAGGATGAACACTGAAGCTTTCTTT
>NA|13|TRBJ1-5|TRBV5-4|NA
CASSFEINQPQHF
TGTGCCAGCAGCTTCGAAATAAATCAGCCCCAGCATTTT
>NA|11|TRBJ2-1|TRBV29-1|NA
CSWAAYNEQFF
TGCAGCTGGGCAGCTTACAATGAGCAGTTCTTC
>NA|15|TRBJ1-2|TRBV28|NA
CASSPAGDHINGYTF
TGTGCCAGCTCCCCGGCGGGGGACCATATTAATGGCTACACCTTC
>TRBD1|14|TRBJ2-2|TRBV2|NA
CASGGTGDTGELFF
TGTGCCAGCGGCGGGACAGGGGACACCGGGGAGCTGTTTTTT
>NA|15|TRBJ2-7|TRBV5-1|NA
CASSLAGAGYLEQYF
TGCGCCAGCAGCTTGGCCGGCGCAGGGTACCTCGAGCAGTACTTC
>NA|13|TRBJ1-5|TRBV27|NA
CASSLSVDQPQHF
TGTGCCAGCAGTTTATCAGTGGATCAGCCCCAGCATTTT
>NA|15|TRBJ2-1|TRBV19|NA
CASTRQAASYNEQFF
TGTGCCAGTACCAGACAGGCGGCCTCCTACAATGAGCAGTTCTTC